This T cell receptor (beta chain) originates from a study of blood T cell repertoires in COVID-19. At the level of the study: The study drew acute and convalescent COVID-19 samples from the United States, Italy and Spain. T cells, B-cell-depleted T cells, or PBMCs provided the cDNA or gDNA that served as material.

This CDR3 spans 14 amino acids. Germline V gives CDR1 MRHNA, CDR2 SNTAGT. After removal of 8 bases from V and 4 bases from J, the junction contained 8 bases not matched to a gene. As processed by the authors: Amplified reference gene primers provided the basis for estimating nucleated cell counts. Clones were sequenced by immunoSEQ multiplex PCR, and TCRdb holds only the in-frame ones, with some missing. V, J and clone size reflect that table, while D and trimming were determined from the DNA. The sample has 120,000 or so clones; 75% to 85% are singletons. The clonotype was recovered from a woman between 45 and 60 years old with acute or convalescent COVID-19. The specimen sequenced was peripheral blood. The chain joins TRBV6-4 to TRBJ2-3, with 8 nucleotides matching TRBD2. DNA of the CDR3: TGTGCCAGCCGAGAGCGGGAGCGGGCAGATACGCAGTATTTT. Encoded protein: CASRERERADTQYF.